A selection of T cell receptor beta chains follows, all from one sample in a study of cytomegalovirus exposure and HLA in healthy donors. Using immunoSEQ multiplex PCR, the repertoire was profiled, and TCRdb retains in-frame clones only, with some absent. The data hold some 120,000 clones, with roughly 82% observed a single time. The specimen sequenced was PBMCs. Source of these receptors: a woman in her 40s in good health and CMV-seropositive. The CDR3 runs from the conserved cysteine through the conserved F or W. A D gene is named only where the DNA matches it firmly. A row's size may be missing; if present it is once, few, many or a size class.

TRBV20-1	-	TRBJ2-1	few	CSAAGHYEQFF	TGCAGTGCCGCCGGACACTATGAGCAGTTCTTC
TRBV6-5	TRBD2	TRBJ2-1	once	CASSATGTSYNEQFF	TGTGCCAGCAGCGCGACCGGGACTAGCTACAATGAGCAGTTCTTC
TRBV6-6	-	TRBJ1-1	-	CASSRDNEAFF	TGTGCCAGCAGTAGGGACAATGAAGCTTTCTTT
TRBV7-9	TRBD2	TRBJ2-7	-	CASSAAVGGVAYEQYF	TGTGCCAGCAGCGCCGCGGTTGGGGGGGTCGCCTACGAGCAGTACTTC
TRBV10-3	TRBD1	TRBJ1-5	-	CAISAGTGLGNQPQHF	TGTGCCATCAGTGCAGGGACAGGGCTGGGCAATCAGCCCCAGCATTTT
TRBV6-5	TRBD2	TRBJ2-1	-	CASSPGLAIYNEQFF	TGTGCCAGCAGCCCGGGACTAGCGATATACAATGAGCAGTTCTTC
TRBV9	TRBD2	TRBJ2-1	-	CASSVEGTTYNEQFF	TGTGCCAGCAGCGTAGAAGGGACTACCTACAATGAGCAGTTCTTC
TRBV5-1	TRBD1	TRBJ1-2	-	CASSLAGTELGSYTF	TGCGCCAGCAGCTTGGCCGGGACAGAGCTTGGGAGCTACACCTTC
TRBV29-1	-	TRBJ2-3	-	CSVEDQGGYRAPDTQYF	TGCAGCGTTGAAGATCAGGGGGGTTACAGGGCCCCAGATACGCAGTATTTT
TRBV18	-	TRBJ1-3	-	CASSPSQVENTIYF	TGTGCCAGCTCACCAAGTCAGGTGGAAAACACCATATATTTT
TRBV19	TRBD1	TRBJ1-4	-	CASSRTGQLEKLFF	TGTGCCAGTAGTAGAACGGGACAGCTTGAAAAACTGTTTTTT
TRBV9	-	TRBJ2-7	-	CASSVQDRPTYEQYF	TGTGCCAGCAGCGTTCAAGACAGGCCTACCTACGAGCAGTACTTC
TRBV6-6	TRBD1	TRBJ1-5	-	CASSRQGRTNQPQHF	TGTGCCAGCAGTCGACAGGGAAGGACCAATCAGCCCCAGCATTTT
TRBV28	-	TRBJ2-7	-	CASSFLWVGQGTGYEQYF	TGTGCCAGCAGTTTCCTTTGGGTCGGGCAGGGGACGGGGTACGAGCAGTACTTC
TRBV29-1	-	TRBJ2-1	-	CSVTGNHNEQFF	TGCAGCGTTACCGGGAACCACAATGAGCAGTTCTTC
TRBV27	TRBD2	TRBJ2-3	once	CASSKQGLAGVDTQYF	TGTGCCAGCAGTAAGCAGGGACTAGCGGGAGTGGATACGCAGTATTTT
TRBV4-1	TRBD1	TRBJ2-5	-	CASSYRGHETQYF	TGCGCCAGCAGTTACAGGGGGCATGAGACCCAGTACTTC
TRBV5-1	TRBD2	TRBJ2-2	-	CASGTSVTGELFF	TGCGCCAGCGGCACTAGCGTCACCGGGGAGCTGTTTTTT
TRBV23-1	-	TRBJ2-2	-	CASSQSRLGDTGELFF	TGCGCCAGCAGTCAATCCCGCTTGGGCGACACCGGGGAGCTGTTTTTT
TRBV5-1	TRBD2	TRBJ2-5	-	CASSLAGAPQETQYF	TGCGCCAGCAGCTTAGCGGGAGCGCCTCAAGAGACCCAGTACTTC
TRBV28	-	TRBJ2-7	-	CASSPELVSAQQYF	TGTGCCAGCAGTCCCGAACTGGTATCTGCGCAGCAGTACTTC
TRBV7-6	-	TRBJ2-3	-	CASSSHRALTSTDTQYF	TGTGCCAGCAGCTCCCACAGGGCCCTTACTAGCACAGATACGCAGTATTTT
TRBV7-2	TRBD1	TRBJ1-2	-	CASSGRTGGNGYTF	TGTGCCAGCAGCGGCCGGACAGGGGGCAATGGCTACACCTTC
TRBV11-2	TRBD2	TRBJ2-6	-	CASNLLAGGPGGANVLTF	TGTGCCAGCAACCTCTTAGCGGGAGGGCCGGGTGGGGCCAACGTCCTGACTTTC
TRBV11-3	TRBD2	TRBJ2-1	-	CASSSGLASYNEQFF	TGTGCCAGCAGCTCCGGACTAGCGAGTTACAATGAGCAGTTCTTC
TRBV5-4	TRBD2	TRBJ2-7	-	CARSLEGRECTYEQYF	TGTGCCAGAAGCTTGGAGGGGCGGGAGTGTACCTACGAGCAGTACTTC
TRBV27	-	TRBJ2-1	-	CASSLGESSYNEQFF	TGTGCCAGCAGTTTAGGGGAGAGCTCCTACAATGAGCAGTTCTTC
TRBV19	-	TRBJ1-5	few	CASSIAWRNQPQHF	TGTGCCAGTAGTATAGCATGGCGCAATCAGCCCCAGCATTTT
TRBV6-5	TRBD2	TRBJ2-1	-	CASRGLAGFREQFF	TGTGCCAGCAGGGGACTAGCGGGATTTCGGGAGCAGTTCTTC
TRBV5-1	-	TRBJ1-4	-	CASSLSNPNEKLFF	TGCGCCAGCAGCTTGTCAAATCCCAATGAAAAACTGTTTTTT
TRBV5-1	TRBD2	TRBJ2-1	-	CASSSGLAGEQFF	TGCGCCAGCAGCTCCGGACTAGCGGGGGAGCAGTTCTTC
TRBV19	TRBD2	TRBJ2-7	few	CASSTSGKGYEQYF	TGTGCCAGTAGTACTAGCGGGAAGGGCTACGAGCAGTACTTC
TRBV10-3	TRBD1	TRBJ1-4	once	CATRPGTGAPNEKLFF	TGTGCCACCCGTCCCGGGACAGGGGCCCCTAATGAAAAACTGTTTTTT
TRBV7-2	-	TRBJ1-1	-	CASSLLTGPKGTEAFF	TGTGCCAGCAGCTTACTGACAGGTCCAAAGGGTACTGAAGCTTTCTTT
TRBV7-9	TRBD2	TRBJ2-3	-	CASSSRTSGRATDTQYF	TGTGCCAGCAGCTCGCGGACTAGCGGGAGGGCTACAGATACGCAGTATTTT
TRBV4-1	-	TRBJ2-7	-	CASSQDRYKAGVSYEQYF	TGCGCCAGCAGCCAAGATAGGTATAAGGCAGGGGTCTCCTACGAGCAGTACTTC
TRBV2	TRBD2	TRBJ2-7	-	CASSGGTSGSPHEQYF	TGTGCCAGCAGTGGGGGGACTAGCGGGAGCCCCCACGAGCAGTACTTC
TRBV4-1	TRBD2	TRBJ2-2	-	CASSQVIGGRGAGELFF	TGCGCCAGCAGCCAGGTGATTGGCGGCCGGGGGGCCGGGGAGCTGTTTTTT
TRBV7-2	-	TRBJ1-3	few	CASSNKEIQGNTIYF	TGTGCCAGCAGCAACAAAGAGATACAGGGAAACACCATATATTTT
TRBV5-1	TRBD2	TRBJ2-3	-	CASSLLAGPTDTQYF	TGCGCCAGCAGCTTATTAGCGGGACCCACAGATACGCAGTATTTT
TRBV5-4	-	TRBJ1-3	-	CASSTRTTLSGNTIYF	TGTGCCAGCAGTACTCGAACTACCCTCTCTGGAAACACCATATATTTT
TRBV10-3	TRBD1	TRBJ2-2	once	CAIKLGQGAGELFF	TGTGCCATCAAGCTCGGACAGGGGGCCGGGGAGCTGTTTTTT
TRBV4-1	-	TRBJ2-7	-	CASSPLYGTPNSYEQYF	TGCGCCAGCAGCCCCCTGTATGGGACTCCGAACTCCTACGAGCAGTACTTC
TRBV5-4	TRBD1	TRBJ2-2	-	CASSSGTGALGTGELFF	TGTGCCAGCAGCTCCGGGACAGGGGCCCTGGGGACCGGGGAGCTGTTTTTT
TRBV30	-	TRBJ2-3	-	CAWIKGSTDTQYF	TGTGCCTGGATTAAGGGGAGCACAGATACGCAGTATTTT
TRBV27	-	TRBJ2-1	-	CASSLVPSSYSYNEQFF	TGTGCCAGCAGTTTGGTCCCCTCTAGTTACTCCTACAATGAGCAGTTCTTC
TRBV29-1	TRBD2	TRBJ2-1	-	CSVPSGSGEQFF	TGCAGCGTTCCTAGCGGGAGCGGTGAGCAGTTCTTC
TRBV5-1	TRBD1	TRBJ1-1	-	CASSFNPRGTNTEAFF	TGCGCCAGCAGCTTCAACCCCAGGGGGACGAACACTGAAGCTTTCTTT
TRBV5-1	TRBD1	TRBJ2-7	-	CASSLASDRAYYEQYF	TGCGCCAGCAGCTTGGCCTCAGACAGGGCCTACTACGAGCAGTACTTC
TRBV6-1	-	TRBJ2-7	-	CASSDGTYASYEQYF	TGTGCCAGCAGTGACGGGACATACGCCTCCTACGAGCAGTACTTC
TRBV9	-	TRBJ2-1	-	CASSPGLNSYNEQFF	TGTGCCAGCAGCCCCGGACTTAACTCCTACAATGAGCAGTTCTTC
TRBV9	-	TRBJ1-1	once	CASSVVAGGRNTEAFF	TGTGCCAGCAGCGTAGTGGCAGGTGGGAGGAACACTGAAGCTTTCTTT
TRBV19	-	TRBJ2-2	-	CASSVTSTGELFF	TGTGCCAGTAGTGTGACTTCCACCGGGGAGCTGTTTTTT
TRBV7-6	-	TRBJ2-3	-	CASSPTIAGPTQYF	TGTGCCAGCAGCCCGACTATTGCGGGCCCTACGCAGTATTTT